Detailed here is one T cell receptor (beta chain). The antigen remains unidentified. The data derive from a study of cytomegalovirus exposure and HLA in healthy donors. Study-level results: The authors considered a cluster of highly shared sequence variants likely to be a sequencing artifact.

Trimming left V 1 base short and J 9 bases short, with 16 bases between. CDR1 and CDR2 (germline): SGHVS, FQNEAQ. CDR3 length: 15 amino acids. Researchers ran the PCR with 60 Vbeta and 13 Jbeta primers. The method was immunoSEQ multiplex PCR; TCRdb's version includes in-frame clones alone and lacks a portion of them. The table lists roughly 80,000 clones, roughly two thirds of them singletons. The receptor was derived from a man in his 60s in good health and CMV-seropositive. The sample was PBMCs. The V gene is TRBV7-8, the J gene TRBJ2-1, with D possibly matching TRBD1 (6 bases). CDR3 coding DNA: TGTGCCAGCAGCTTAGGCAGGGGACGGTCGCTTGAGCAGTTCTTC. This sequence encodes CASSLGRGRSLEQFF.